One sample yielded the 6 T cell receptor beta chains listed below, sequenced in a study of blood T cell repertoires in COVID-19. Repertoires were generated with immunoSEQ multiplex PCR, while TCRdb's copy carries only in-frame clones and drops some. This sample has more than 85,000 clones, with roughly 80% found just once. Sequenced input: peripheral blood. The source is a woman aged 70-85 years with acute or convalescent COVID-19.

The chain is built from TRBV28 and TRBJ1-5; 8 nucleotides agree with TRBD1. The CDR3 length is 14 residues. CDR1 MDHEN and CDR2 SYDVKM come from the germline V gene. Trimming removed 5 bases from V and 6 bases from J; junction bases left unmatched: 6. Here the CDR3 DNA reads TGTGCCAGCAGTCCCAGGGGGCTCGGTCAGCCCCAGCATTTT. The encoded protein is CASSPRGLGQPQHF.

In DNA form, the CDR3 reads TGTGCCAGCAGCCTCGTAGCGGGAGAATACAATGAGCAGTTCTTC. It yields the protein CASSLVAGEYNEQFF. The chain recombines TRBV7-8 with TRBJ2-1, with 9 bases matching TRBD2. The germline V gene has CDR1 SGHVS and CDR2 FQNEAQ. Trimming cost V 5 bases and J 4 bases; bases outside gene matches: 6. The CDR3 has 15 amino acids.

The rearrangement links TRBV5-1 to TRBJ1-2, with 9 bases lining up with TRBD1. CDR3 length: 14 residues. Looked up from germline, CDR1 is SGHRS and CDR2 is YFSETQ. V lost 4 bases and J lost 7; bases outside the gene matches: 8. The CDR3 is CASSQGQGLVGYTF. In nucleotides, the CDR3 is TGCGCCAGCAGCCAGGGACAGGGATTGGTTGGCTACACCTTC.

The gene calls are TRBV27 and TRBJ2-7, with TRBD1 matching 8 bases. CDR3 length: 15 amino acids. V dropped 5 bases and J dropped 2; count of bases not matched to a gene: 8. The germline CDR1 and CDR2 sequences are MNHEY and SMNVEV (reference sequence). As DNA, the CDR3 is TGTGCCAGCAGTCCGCCGGGACAGGTTACCTACGAGCAGTACTTC. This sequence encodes CASSPPGQVTYEQYF.

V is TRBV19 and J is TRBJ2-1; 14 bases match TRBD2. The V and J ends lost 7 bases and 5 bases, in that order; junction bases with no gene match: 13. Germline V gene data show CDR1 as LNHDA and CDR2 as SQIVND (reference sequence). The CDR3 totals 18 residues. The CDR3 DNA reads TGTGCCAGTAAAACGACTAGCGGGGGGGTTACCGCAAACAATGAGCAGTTCTTC. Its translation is CASKTTSGGVTANNEQFF.

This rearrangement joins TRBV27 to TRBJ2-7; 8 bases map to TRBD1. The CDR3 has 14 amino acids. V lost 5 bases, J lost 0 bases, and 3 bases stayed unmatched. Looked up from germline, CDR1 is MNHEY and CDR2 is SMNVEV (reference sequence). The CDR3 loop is CASSTGGSSYEQYF. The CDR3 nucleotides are TGTGCCAGCAGTACAGGGGGGAGCTCCTACGAGCAGTACTTC.